The 6 T cell receptor beta chains below all came from one sample that was sequenced in a study of response to subunit inactivated influenza vaccine. Via MiXCR, TCRdb re-called the RT-PCR reads, giving one row per CDR3 protein. The sample has about 780,000 distinct CDR3 sequences, roughly 20% seen once. The source was PBMCs from blood, collected about 5 days after vaccination. These TCRs come from a man aged 45-60 years who received an inactivated influenza vaccine.

The chain employs TRBV4-3 and TRBJ2-5; D may correspond to TRBD1 or TRBD2 (6 bases each). Germline lookup yields CDR1 LGHNA and CDR2 YSLEER. The V end was cut by 0 bases, the J end by 7 bases, with 30 bases between. CDR3 length equals 20 residues. Written as DNA, the CDR3 is TGCGCCAGCAGCCAAGAACCACCTGGAACGGGGGCCCTTTTTTTAAGGACCCAGTACTTC. This gives the protein CASSQEPPGTGALFLRTQYF.

This chain joins TRBV5-1 and TRBJ2-7, with 8 nucleotides matching TRBD2. Trimming removed 0 bases from V and 6 bases from J; junction bases left unmatched: 5. Germline V gene sequence: CDR1 SGHRS, CDR2 YFSETQ. The CDR3 covers 14 residues. CDR3 in amino acids: CASSLVSGAGEQYF. For the CDR3, the DNA is TGCGCCAGCAGCTTGGTTAGCGGGGCCGGCGAGCAGTACTTC.

There are a few counts of this clonotype. This sequence joins TRBV7-2 and TRBJ2-7; D is unclear. The CDR3 spans 13 residues. Between the trimmed V and J ends, which lost 4 bases and 9 bases, there was a span of 16 bases. Germline CDR1 is SGHTA and CDR2 is FQGNSA. The CDR3 spells CASSSPLVSRQYF. For the CDR3, the DNA is TGTGCCAGCAGCTCCCCTCTGGTTAGTCGGCAGTACTTC.

V usage is TRBV5-5 and J usage is TRBJ1-5, with 7 bases identical to TRBD1. Germline CDR1 SGHKS, CDR2 YYEKEE (reference sequence). This CDR3 has 14 residues. Losses at the gene ends were 5 bases for V and 6 bases for J; bases not matched to a gene: 8. This CDR3 is CASSIGGIGQPQHF. For the CDR3, the DNA is TGTGCCAGCAGTATAGGGGGCATCGGTCAGCCCCAGCATTTT.

This chain uses TRBV5-6 with TRBJ2-5, with 10 bases identical to TRBD1. The CDR3 covers 17 residues. The V gene end was trimmed by 2 bases and the J gene end by 5 bases; junction bases not matched to a gene: 12. Germline V gene data show CDR1 as SGHDT and CDR2 as YYEEEE. The CDR3 bases are TGTGCCAGCAGCTTTTTTGACAGGGGGCTACAGGGGGAGACCCAGTACTTC. It is translated as CASSFFDRGLQGETQYF.

The chain has TRBV6-1 and TRBJ2-5; D is perhaps TRBD1 or TRBD2 (5 bases each). This CDR3 has 17 amino acids. Germline V CDR1 and CDR2: MNHNS, SASEGT. Trimming stripped 6 bases from V and 7 bases from J, with 27 bases between. CDR3 sequence reads: CASRLYSAESPRGTQYF. CDR3 nucleotides: TGTGCCAGCAGGCTCTACAGTGCTGAGAGTCCGAGGGGGACCCAGTACTTC.